The 27 T cell receptor beta chains below were found in one sample sequenced in a study of blood T cell repertoires in COVID-19. The data were produced by immunoSEQ multiplex PCR, yet TCRdb's version contains in-frame clones alone and is incomplete. Altogether roughly 300,000 clones are present, about 90% being singletons, with the ten largest covering about 1.4%. Sequenced input: peripheral blood. The receptors shown here come from a woman aged 40 to 50 who had recovered from COVID-19.

The chain is built from TRBV19 and TRBJ2-5, with D uncertain. This CDR3 contains 13 residues. Trimming left V 3 bases short and J 4 bases short, with 9 bases between. Germline V gene lookup returns CDR1 LNHDA and CDR2 SQIVND (reference sequence). The CDR3 protein is CASSIRLVETQYF. CDR3 in DNA: TGTGCCAGTAGTATTCGGCTAGTAGAGACCCAGTACTTC.

The CDR3 coding sequence is TGCGCCAGCAGCCAAGATTGGCTAGCGGGTAAAGAGACCCAGTACTTC. Protein sequence: CASSQDWLAGKETQYF. The chain joins TRBV4-1 to TRBJ2-5, with TRBD2 matching over 8 bases. CDR3 length: 16 residues. Germline V gene data show CDR1 as MGHRA and CDR2 as YSYEKL. With 0 bases clipped from V and 3 bases from J, the junction kept 6 bases outside the gene matches.

The rearrangement joins TRBV6-5 to TRBJ1-5; possibly TRBD1 for D (6 bases). Trimming took 0 bases from V and 2 from J, leaving 11 bases between them. This CDR3 is built from 16 residues. Germline assignment: CDR1 MNHEY and CDR2 SVGAGI. The DNA for the CDR3 is TGTGCCAGCAGTTACTCGGCAGGGGTCGGCAATCAGCCCCAGCATTTT. Amino acids: CASSYSAGVGNQPQHF.

This chain links TRBV13 with TRBJ2-7, with 10 bases identical to TRBD1. This CDR3 contains 15 residues. Germline V lookup: CDR1 PRHDT, CDR2 FYEKMQ (reference sequence). Trimming cost V 6 bases and J 1 base; bases outside gene matches: 6. The CDR3 sequence is CASRTGQGVSYEQYF. CDR3 bases: TGTGCCAGCAGAACTGGACAGGGGGTTTCCTACGAGCAGTACTTC.

This clone has a single count. The chain recombines TRBV10-3 with TRBJ2-5; D gene unclear. The CDR3 consists of 11 residues. The V gene's germline CDR1 is ENHRY and CDR2 SYGVKD. The V end was cut by 3 bases, the J end by 5 bases, with 4 bases between. The CDR3 reads CAISDRETQYF. CDR3 sequence (DNA): TGTGCCATCAGTGACAGGGAGACCCAGTACTTC.

V and J are TRBV5-6 and TRBJ1-6; D unresolved. The germline V gene encodes CDR1 SGHDT and CDR2 YYEEEE. V lost 0 bases, J lost 8 bases, and 6 bases lay in between. The CDR3 is made up of 13 amino acids. CDR3 protein: CASSLDPDSPLHF. The CDR3 DNA reads TGTGCCAGCAGCTTGGATCCGGATTCACCCCTCCACTTT. The variable domain in full, with the rest retrieved from reference TRBV5-6 and TRBJ1-6, is DAGVTQSPTHLIKTRGQQVTLRCSPKSGHDTVSWYQQALGQGPQFIFQYYEEEERQRGNFPDRFSGHQFPNYSSELNVNALLLGDSALYLCASSLDPDSPLHFGNGTRLTVT.

In this sample, this clone turned up many times. This chain uses TRBV11-2 with TRBJ2-2; 9 nucleotides agree with TRBD1. V lost 7 bases, J lost 4 bases, and 7 bases stayed unmatched. Per germline, CDR1 SGHAT and CDR2 FQNNGV. This CDR3 is built from 15 residues. CDR3 nucleotides: TGTGCCAGCAAGGGGGGGACAGGGAGCACCGGGGAGCTGTTTTTT. Its translation: CASKGGTGSTGELFF.

In this sample, this clone turned up once. The rearrangement links TRBV18 to TRBJ2-5; D is possibly TRBD1 (5 bases). The CDR3 contains 15 residues. Trimming cost V 1 base and J 5 bases, with 14 bases left between them. The germline V gene encodes CDR1 KGHSH and CDR2 LQKENI. DNA of the CDR3: TGTGCCAGCTCACCACTTGTAGGGGCCGGGGAGACCCAGTACTTC. Translation: CASSPLVGAGETQYF.

This sequence joins TRBV6-6 and TRBJ1-5; D is unclear. This CDR3 is built from 15 residues. Germline V gene data show CDR1 as MNHNY and CDR2 as SVGAGI (reference sequence). With 2 bases removed from V and 6 bases from J, the gap between germline ends came to 14 bases. In DNA, the CDR3 is TGTGCCAGCAGTTACCGCGGAGGGAGTAGTCAGCCCCAGCATTTT. It translates to CASSYRGGSSQPQHF.

The rearrangement joins TRBV20-1 to TRBJ2-3, with 8 bases fitting TRBD1. The CDR3 has 14 amino acids. CDR1 is DFQATT and CDR2 is SNEGSKA in the germline V gene (reference sequence). The J segment lost 1 base and the V segment lost 3 bases, leaving 3 bases of the junction unmatched. Here the CDR3 DNA reads TGCAGTGCTAGTGACAGGGGCGGCACAGATACGCAGTATTTT. Protein sequence: CSASDRGGTDTQYF.

The gene calls are TRBV5-1 and TRBJ2-2, with D possibly TRBD1 on 6 matching bases. V dropped 3 bases and J dropped 4 bases, with 10 bases sitting between them. Looked up from germline, CDR1 is SGHRS and CDR2 is YFSETQ. The CDR3 covers 14 residues. The CDR3 is CASSSGHATGELFF. The CDR3, as DNA: TGCGCCAGCAGCTCGGGACACGCCACCGGGGAGCTGTTTTTT. Full variable domain (rest looked up from reference TRBV5-1 and TRBJ2-2): KAGVTQTPRYLIKTRGQQVTLSCSPISGHRSVSWYQQTPGQGLQFLFEYFSETQRNKGNFPGRFSGRQFSNSRSEMNVSTLELGDSALYLCASSSGHATGELFFGEGSRLTVL.

CDR3 sequence reads: CASSYSTGRGSYEQYF. CDR3 DNA: TGTGCCAGCAGTTACTCGACAGGGCGAGGCTCCTACGAGCAGTACTTC. The chain uses TRBV6-6 and TRBJ2-7; 7 nucleotides match TRBD1. V shed 0 bases, J shed 0 bases, and the junction held 5 bases outside the gene matches. There are 16 residues in the CDR3. The germline V gene encodes CDR1 MNHNY and CDR2 SVGAGI (reference sequence).

The CDR3 region has the DNA TGTGCCAGCAGCCCCCCAGGGGTGGATGGCTACACCTTC. Amino acid sequence: CASSPPGVDGYTF. V is TRBV3-1 (or the pseudogene TRBV3-2) and J is TRBJ1-2; a possible D gene is TRBD1 (6 bases). The CDR3 extends over 13 amino acids. The ends were cut back, 4 bases at V and 6 bases at J, with 12 bases in the middle. Germline CDR1 is LGHDT and CDR2 is YNNKEL (reference sequence).

The genes are TRBV5-6 and TRBJ2-1; 8 nucleotides align to TRBD2. This CDR3 has 16 amino acids. With 0 bases clipped from V and 9 bases from J, the junction kept 11 bases outside the gene matches. The germline CDR1 and CDR2 sequences are SGHDT and YYEEEE. The CDR3 coding sequence is TGTGCCAGCAGCTTGGGTGGCGGGGGGCGCCTGGGTGAGCAGTTCTTC. It specifies CASSLGGGGRLGEQFF.

This chain connects TRBV9 to TRBJ2-3, with D possibly being TRBD2 (6 bases). With 3 bases removed from V and 6 bases from J, the gap between germline ends came to 11 bases. This CDR3 contains 13 residues. Germline V gene data show CDR1 as SGDLS and CDR2 as YYNGEE. The CDR3 DNA follows: TGTGCCAGCAGCGGTGGACTATCGGATACGCAGTATTTT. Protein product: CASSGGLSDTQYF.

V gene TRBV11-3 combines with J gene TRBJ2-5; maybe TRBD2 (5 bases). The CDR3 has 13 amino acids. Trimming stripped 1 base from V and 2 bases from J, with 5 bases between. Germline values: CDR1 SGHNT, CDR2 YENEEA. Here the CDR3 DNA reads TGTGCCAGCAGCTTAGGGACTCAAGAGACCCAGTACTTC. Its translation: CASSLGTQETQYF. Drawing the rest from reference TRBV11-3 and TRBJ2-5, the complete variable domain is EAGVVQSPRYKIIEKKQPVAFWCNPISGHNTLYWYLQNLGQGPELLIRYENEEAVDDSQLPKDRFSAERLKGVDSTLKIQPAELGDSAVYLCASSLGTQETQYFGPGTRLLVL.

This chain uses TRBV5-1 with TRBJ1-2; 10 nucleotides line up with TRBD1. V dropped 2 bases and J dropped 7; count of bases not matched to a gene: 5. The CDR3 loop spans 14 amino acids. Per the germline V gene, CDR1 is SGHRS and CDR2 is YFSETQ. The CDR3 DNA sequence: TGCGCCAGCAGCTTTAACCGGGACAGGGGTGGCTACACCTTC. Protein sequence: CASSFNRDRGGYTF.

The chain joins TRBV19 to TRBJ2-1, with 8 nucleotides matching TRBD2. CDR1 and CDR2 (germline): LNHDA, SQIVND (reference sequence). CDR3 length: 17 amino acids. V was pared by 5 bases and J by 2 bases, with 11 bases of the junction left unmatched. The chain's CDR3 is CASSGTSGAVAYNEQFF. As DNA, the CDR3 is TGTGCCAGTAGTGGTACTAGCGGAGCCGTGGCCTACAATGAGCAGTTCTTC.

CDR3 sequence reads: CASSIGTPGDTQYF. The CDR3 DNA reads as TGTGCCAGCAGCATCGGGACTCCTGGGGATACGCAGTATTTT. The V gene is TRBV7-9, the J gene TRBJ2-3; D may be TRBD2 (6 bases). Germline loops: CDR1 SEHNR, CDR2 FQNEAQ (reference sequence). The CDR3 is 14 residues long. The V and J ends lost 5 bases and 6 bases respectively, with 15 bases between them.

V is TRBV19 and J is TRBJ1-1, with D possibly being TRBD1 (5 bases). The CDR3 is 11 amino acids. V was pared by 7 bases and J by 8 bases, with 11 bases between. Germline CDR1 LNHDA, CDR2 SQIVND (reference sequence). The CDR3 coding sequence is TGTGCCAGTACAAGGGGTCGGGAAGCTTTCTTT. Translating gives CASTRGREAFF.

The chain combines TRBV6-5 with TRBJ1-1; 9 bases fit TRBD1. Germline assignment: CDR1 MNHEY and CDR2 SVGAGI. The J segment lost 4 bases and the V segment lost 4 bases, leaving 1 base of the junction unmatched. This CDR3 is built from 13 residues. The CDR3 DNA sequence: TGTGCCAGCAGTTTGACAGGGGGCACTGAAGCTTTCTTT. Its protein is CASSLTGGTEAFF.

The chain employs TRBV4-3 and TRBJ1-2; D is unresolved. V lost 2 bases and J 3 bases, leaving 10 bases between the germline ends. This CDR3 is 14 amino acids long. Germline V gene sequence: CDR1 LGHNA, CDR2 YSLEER. The DNA for the CDR3 is TGCGCCAGCAGCCAAAGACCGGGTGACTATGGCTACACCTTC. The encoded protein is CASSQRPGDYGYTF.

The chain joins TRBV27 to TRBJ2-3, with 13 bases lining up with TRBD2. The junction had 4 bases not matched to a gene; V was cut back by 7 bases and J by 3 bases. CDR3 size: 15 residues. Germline V gene lookup returns CDR1 MNHEY and CDR2 SMNVEV (reference sequence). The CDR3 region is CASTTSGGATDTQYF. CDR3 sequence (DNA): TGTGCCAGCACCACTAGCGGGGGGGCAACAGATACGCAGTATTTT.

This clone was seen a few times. This CDR3 is also generated by other DNA sequences in the sample. The J gene is TRBJ1-6, the V gene TRBV18; 10 bases are shared with TRBD1. The CDR3 is 16 amino acids. V lost 2 bases, J lost 7 bases, and 5 bases stayed unmatched. Germline V gene lookup returns CDR1 KGHSH and CDR2 LQKENI. The CDR3 here is CASSPTGTGVNSPLHF. CDR3 sequence (DNA): TGTGCCAGCTCACCAACCGGGACAGGGGTAAATTCACCCCTCCACTTT.

The V call is TRBV30, the J call TRBJ2-3; D might be TRBD2 (6 bases). Germline V gene lookup returns CDR1 GTSNPN and CDR2 SVGIG (reference sequence). Deletions cut 4 bases from V and 0 bases from J, with 20 bases between. The CDR3 is 17 amino acids. The CDR3 DNA is TGTGCCTGGACCGACTTTAGGGGCGGGGCGAGCACAGATACGCAGTATTTT. It specifies CAWTDFRGGASTDTQYF.

Here the CDR3 reads CSVFSYEQYF. CDR3 nucleotide sequence: TGCAGCGTCTTTTCCTACGAGCAGTACTTC. This chain connects TRBV29-1 to TRBJ2-7; D gene uncertain. The V gene's germline CDR1 is SQVTM and CDR2 ANQGSEA. This CDR3 has 10 amino acids. The V end lost 6 bases, the J end lost 1 base, and 4 bases lay between the germline ends.

This chain links TRBV9 with TRBJ1-3, with no clear D. CDR1 and CDR2 from the germline V gene are SGDLS and YYNGEE. Trimming left V 0 bases short and J 2 bases short, with 15 bases between. The CDR3 consists of 17 residues. The CDR3 here is CASSVGVSRLAGNTIYF. The CDR3 region has the DNA TGTGCCAGCAGCGTAGGGGTGAGTCGACTCGCTGGAAACACCATATATTTT.